This note documents a single T cell receptor beta chain sequence. Its antigen is not identified. The germline gene is not matched at one end of the junction; a read error may be the cause. The sample belongs to a study of T cell repertoires in cytomegalovirus infection. Background on the study: Evidence of both CMV infection and a matching HLA type came from public TCR beta signatures. Study conclusions and caveats: Dominating the ex vivo response were HLA-C-restricted CMV-specific TCR beta clonotypes.

CDR1 MNHEY and CDR2 SMNVEV come from the germline V gene (reference sequence). CDR3 size: 15 residues. TCRdb called the reads again in MiXCR, with one record for every CDR3 protein. Seen here are about 150,000 distinct CDR3 sequences, around a quarter observed once, and the top ten hold approximately 11%. Sequencing used PBMCs. This clonotype was sampled from a human donor in good health (CMV status not recorded). Some clones in this sample may be carry-over from other donors' samples. The chain is built from TRBV27 and TRBJ2-6, with D possibly matching TRBD2 (5 bases). The CDR3 DNA reads TGTCCCAGCAGTTTCGGGGTCTCTGGGGCCAACGTCCTGACTTTC. Protein: CPSSFGVSGANVLTF. Looking up the rest from reference TRBV27 and TRBJ2-6 gives the full variable domain: EAQVTQNPRYLITVTGKKLTVTCSQNMNHEYMSWYRQDPGLGLRQIYYSMNVEVTDKGDVPEGYKVSRKEKRNFPLILESPSPNQTSLYFCPSSFGVSGANVLTFGAGSRLTVL.